This T cell receptor beta chain originates from a study of shared clonotypes between healthy human individuals. TCRdb's copy holds only in-frame clones and misses some; the assay was immunoSEQ multiplex PCR. Of roughly 2,000,000 clones listed, around 93% were seen once; the top ten hold around 1.7%. CD45RO-negative, CCR7-selected cells formed the naive CD8 fraction, which excluded terminally differentiated effector memory CD45RA+ cells. The receptor comes from a man aged 18 to 30 in good health. Some clones in this sample may be carry-over from other donors' samples. Sequencing was done on a sample of naive CD8+ T cells from PBMCs.

In nucleotides, the CDR3 is TGTGCCATCAGTGAGTCGGCAGCTCCCGCGGAGACCCAGTACTTC. Its translation is CAISESAAPAETQYF. This chain connects TRBV10-3 to TRBJ2-5; D not certain. CDR1 is ENHRY, CDR2 SYGVKD, per germline. The CDR3 contains 15 residues. V lost 0 bases and J lost 5, with 13 bases in between.